Listed here is a single TCR beta chain. Its matching antigen is unknown. Each sorted fraction was over 95% pure. Germline CDR1 SGHAT, CDR2 FQNNGV. This CDR3 is 14 amino acids long. The V gene lost 1 base and the J gene lost 4 bases, with 7 bases spanning the gap. Reverse transcribing all isolated RNA meant expressed TCRB transcripts were sequenced. Measured with immunoSEQ multiplex PCR; TCRdb has only the in-frame clones, and not every one. The repertoire holds about 250,000 clones, with 13% to 15% as singletons. This entry comes from a study of beta chain features in type 1 diabetes. Notes on the study in general: There was a moderate but significant shortening of TCRB CDR3s in all four CD4+ subsets of Type 1 diabetes patients. cDNA-based sequencing might over-represent cells highly expressing TCR. VDJ junctions in type 1 diabetes patients carried more deletions and fewer insertions.

Sequenced: naive CD4+ T cells from blood. This sequence joins TRBV11-2 and TRBJ2-2, with D tentatively TRBD1 (5 bases). The clonotype comes from a woman between 40 and 50 years old in good health. CDR3 DNA sequence: TGTGCCAGCAGCTTAGGACAGACCACCGGGGAGCTGTTTTTT. Amino acid sequence: CASSLGQTTGELFF.